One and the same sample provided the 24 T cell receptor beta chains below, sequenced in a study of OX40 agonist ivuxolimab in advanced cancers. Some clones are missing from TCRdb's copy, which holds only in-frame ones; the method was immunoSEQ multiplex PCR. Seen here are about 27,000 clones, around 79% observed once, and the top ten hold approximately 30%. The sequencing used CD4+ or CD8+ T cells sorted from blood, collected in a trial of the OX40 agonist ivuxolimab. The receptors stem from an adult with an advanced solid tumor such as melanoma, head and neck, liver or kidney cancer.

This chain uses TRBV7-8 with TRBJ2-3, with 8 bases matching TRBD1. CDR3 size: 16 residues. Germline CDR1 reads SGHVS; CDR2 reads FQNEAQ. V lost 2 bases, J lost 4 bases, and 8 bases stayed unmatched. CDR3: CASSLLGGTGADTQYF. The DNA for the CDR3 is TGTGCCAGCAGCTTATTGGGCGGGACAGGCGCAGATACGCAGTATTTT. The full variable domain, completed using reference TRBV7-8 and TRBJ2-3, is GAGVSQSPRYKVAKRGQDVALRCDPISGHVSLFWYQQALGQGPEFLTYFQNEAQLDKSGLPSDRFFAERPEGSVSTLKIQRTQQEDSAVYLCASSLLGGTGADTQYFGPGTRLTVL.

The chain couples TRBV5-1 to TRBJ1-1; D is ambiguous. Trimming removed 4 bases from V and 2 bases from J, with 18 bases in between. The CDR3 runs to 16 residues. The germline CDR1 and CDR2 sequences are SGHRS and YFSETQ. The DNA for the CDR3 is TGCGCCAGCAGCGATCCCTTCAGCTTACCTAACACTGAAGCTTTCTTT. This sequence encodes CASSDPFSLPNTEAFF.

CDR3 DNA: TGTGCCAGCAGCGTAGGGCAGGGACTCAATCAGCCCCAGCATTTT. As protein: CASSVGQGLNQPQHF. The gene calls are TRBV9 and TRBJ1-5, with a possible D match to TRBD1 (5 bases). The germline V gene has CDR1 SGDLS and CDR2 YYNGEE. V dropped 0 bases and J dropped 3 bases, with 10 bases sitting between them. CDR3 length: 15 residues.

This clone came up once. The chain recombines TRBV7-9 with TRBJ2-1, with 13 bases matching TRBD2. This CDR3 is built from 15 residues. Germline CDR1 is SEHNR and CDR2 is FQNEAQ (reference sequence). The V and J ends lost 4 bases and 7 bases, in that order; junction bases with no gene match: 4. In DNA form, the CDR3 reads TGTGCCAGCAGCTCGACTAGCGGGGGGAATAATGAGCAGTTCTTC. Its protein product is CASSSTSGGNNEQFF.

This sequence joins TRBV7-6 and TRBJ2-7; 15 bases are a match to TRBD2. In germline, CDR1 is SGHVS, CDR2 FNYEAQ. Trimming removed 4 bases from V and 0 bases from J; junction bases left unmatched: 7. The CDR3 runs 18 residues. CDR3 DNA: TGTGCCAGCAGCTCGGGACTAGCGGGGGGACAAAGCTCCTACGAGCAGTACTTC. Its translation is CASSSGLAGGQSSYEQYF. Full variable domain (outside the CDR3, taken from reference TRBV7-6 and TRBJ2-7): GAGVSQSPRYKVTKRGQDVALRCDPISGHVSLYWYRQALGQGPEFLTYFNYEAQQDKSGLPNDRFSAERPEGSISTLTIQRTEQRDSAMYRCASSSGLAGGQSSYEQYFGPGTRLTVT.

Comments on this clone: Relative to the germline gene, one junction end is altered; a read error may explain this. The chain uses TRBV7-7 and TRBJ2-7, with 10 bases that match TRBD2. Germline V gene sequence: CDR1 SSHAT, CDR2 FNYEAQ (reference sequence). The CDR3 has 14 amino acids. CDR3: CASSPRTSGYEQYF. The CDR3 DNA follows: TGTGCTAGCAGCCCACGGACTAGCGGCTACGAGCAGTACTTC.

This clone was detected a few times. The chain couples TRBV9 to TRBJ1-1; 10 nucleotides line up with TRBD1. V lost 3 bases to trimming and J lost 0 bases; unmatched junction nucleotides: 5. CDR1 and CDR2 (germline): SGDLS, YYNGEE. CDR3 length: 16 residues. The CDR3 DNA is TGTGCCAGCAGCGACGGGACAGGGGAATTGAACACTGAAGCTTTCTTT. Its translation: CASSDGTGELNTEAFF.

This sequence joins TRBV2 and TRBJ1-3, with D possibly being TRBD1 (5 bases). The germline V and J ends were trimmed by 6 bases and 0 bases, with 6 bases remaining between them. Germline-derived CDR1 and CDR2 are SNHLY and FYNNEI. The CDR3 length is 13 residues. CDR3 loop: CASRDNSGNTIYF. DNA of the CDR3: TGTGCCAGCAGGGACAACTCTGGAAACACCATATATTTT.

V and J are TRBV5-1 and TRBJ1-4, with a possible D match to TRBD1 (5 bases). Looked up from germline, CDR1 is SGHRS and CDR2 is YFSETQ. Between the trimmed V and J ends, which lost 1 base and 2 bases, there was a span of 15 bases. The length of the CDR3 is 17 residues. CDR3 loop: CASSLFAGGGTNEKLFF. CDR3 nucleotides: TGCGCCAGCAGCTTGTTCGCCGGGGGAGGTACTAATGAAAAACTGTTTTTT. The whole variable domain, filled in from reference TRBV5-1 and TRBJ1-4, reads KAGVTQTPRYLIKTRGQQVTLSCSPISGHRSVSWYQQTPGQGLQFLFEYFSETQRNKGNFPGRFSGRQFSNSRSEMNVSTLELGDSALYLCASSLFAGGGTNEKLFFGSGTQLSVL.

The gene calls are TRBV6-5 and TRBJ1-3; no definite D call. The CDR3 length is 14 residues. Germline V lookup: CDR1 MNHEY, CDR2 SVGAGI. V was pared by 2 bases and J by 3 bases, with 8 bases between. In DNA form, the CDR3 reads TGTGCCAGCAGTTACCGGGCCTATGGAAACACCATATATTTT. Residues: CASSYRAYGNTIYF.

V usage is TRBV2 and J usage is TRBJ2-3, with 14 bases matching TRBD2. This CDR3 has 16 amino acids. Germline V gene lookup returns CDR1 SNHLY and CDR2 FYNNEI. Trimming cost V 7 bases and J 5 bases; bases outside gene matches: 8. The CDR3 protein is CASNSFGTSGRDTQYF. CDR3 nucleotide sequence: TGTGCCAGCAACTCTTTTGGGACTAGCGGGAGAGATACGCAGTATTTT. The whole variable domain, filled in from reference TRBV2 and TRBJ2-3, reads EPEVTQTPSHQVTQMGQEVILRCVPISNHLYFYWYRQILGQKVEFLVSFYNNEISEKSEIFDDQFSVERPDGSNFTLKIRSTKLEDSAMYFCASNSFGTSGRDTQYFGPGTRLTVL.

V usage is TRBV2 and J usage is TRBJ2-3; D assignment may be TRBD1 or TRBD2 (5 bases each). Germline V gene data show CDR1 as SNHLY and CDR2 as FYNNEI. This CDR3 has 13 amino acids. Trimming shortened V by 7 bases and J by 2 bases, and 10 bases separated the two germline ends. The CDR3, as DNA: TGTGCCAGCACCGGGACCCACACAGATACGCAGTATTTT. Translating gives CASTGTHTDTQYF.

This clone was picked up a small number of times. The CDR3 loop reads CSVVGTPRETQYF. CDR3 nucleotides: TGCAGCGTTGTAGGGACCCCGCGGGAGACCCAGTACTTC. The rearrangement links TRBV29-1 to TRBJ2-5, with D tentatively TRBD1 or TRBD2 (5 bases each). There are 13 residues in the CDR3. The V gene's germline CDR1 is SQVTM and CDR2 ANQGSEA. Trimming shortened V by 4 bases and J by 5 bases, and 14 bases separated the two germline ends.

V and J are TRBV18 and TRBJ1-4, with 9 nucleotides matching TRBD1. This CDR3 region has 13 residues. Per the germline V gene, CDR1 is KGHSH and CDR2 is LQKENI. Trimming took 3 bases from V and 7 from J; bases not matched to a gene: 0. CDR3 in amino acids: CASSPGQGEKLFF. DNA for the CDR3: TGTGCCAGCTCACCGGGACAGGGTGAAAAACTGTTTTTT.

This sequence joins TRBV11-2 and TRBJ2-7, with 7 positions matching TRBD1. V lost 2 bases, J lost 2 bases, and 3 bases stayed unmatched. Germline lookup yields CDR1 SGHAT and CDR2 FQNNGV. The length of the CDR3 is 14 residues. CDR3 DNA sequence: TGTGCCAGCAGCTTAAGACAGGGAACCTACGAGCAGTACTTC. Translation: CASSLRQGTYEQYF.

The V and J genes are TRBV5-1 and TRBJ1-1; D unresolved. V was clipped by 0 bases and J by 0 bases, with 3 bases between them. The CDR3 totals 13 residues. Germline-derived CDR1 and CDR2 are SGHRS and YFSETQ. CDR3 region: CASSLVVNTEAFF. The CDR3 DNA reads TGCGCCAGCAGCTTGGTGGTGAACACTGAAGCTTTCTTT.

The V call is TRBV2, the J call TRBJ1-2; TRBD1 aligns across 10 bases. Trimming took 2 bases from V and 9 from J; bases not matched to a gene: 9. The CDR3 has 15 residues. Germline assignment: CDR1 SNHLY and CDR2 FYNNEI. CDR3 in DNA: TGTGCCAGCAGTGAACGGGACAGGGGCCCAGGCAGCTACACCTTC. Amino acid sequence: CASSERDRGPGSYTF. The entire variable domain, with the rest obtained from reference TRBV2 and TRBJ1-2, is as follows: EPEVTQTPSHQVTQMGQEVILRCVPISNHLYFYWYRQILGQKVEFLVSFYNNEISEKSEIFDDQFSVERPDGSNFTLKIRSTKLEDSAMYFCASSERDRGPGSYTFGSGTRLTVV.

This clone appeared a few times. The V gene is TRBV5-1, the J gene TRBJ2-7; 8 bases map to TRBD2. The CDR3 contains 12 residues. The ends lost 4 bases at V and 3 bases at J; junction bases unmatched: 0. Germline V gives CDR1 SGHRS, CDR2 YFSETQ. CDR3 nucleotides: TGCGCCAGCAGCCGGGGGGGCTACGAGCAGTACTTC. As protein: CASSRGGYEQYF.

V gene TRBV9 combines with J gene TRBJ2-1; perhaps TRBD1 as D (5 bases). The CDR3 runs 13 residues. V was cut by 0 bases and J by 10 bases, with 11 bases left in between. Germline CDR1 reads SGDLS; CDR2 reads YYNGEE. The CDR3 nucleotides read TGTGCCAGCAGCGTAGGGGGTCGGACAGAGCAGTTCTTC. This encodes CASSVGGRTEQFF.

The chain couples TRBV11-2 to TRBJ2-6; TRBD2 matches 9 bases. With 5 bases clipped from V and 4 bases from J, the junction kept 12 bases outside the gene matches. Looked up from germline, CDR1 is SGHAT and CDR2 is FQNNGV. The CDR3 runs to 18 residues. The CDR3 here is CASSLDIVAGVGANVLTF. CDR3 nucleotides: TGTGCCAGCAGCCTCGATATAGTAGCGGGGGTCGGGGCCAACGTCCTGACTTTC.

CDR3 sequence reads: CASSQVEGTDTQYF. CDR3 coding DNA: TGCGCCAGCAGCCAAGTGGAAGGCACAGATACGCAGTATTTT. J is TRBJ2-3 and V is TRBV4-1; the D is unclear. There are 14 residues in the CDR3. V lost 1 base to trimming and J lost 1 base, with 6 bases between them. Germline V lookup: CDR1 MGHRA, CDR2 YSYEKL.

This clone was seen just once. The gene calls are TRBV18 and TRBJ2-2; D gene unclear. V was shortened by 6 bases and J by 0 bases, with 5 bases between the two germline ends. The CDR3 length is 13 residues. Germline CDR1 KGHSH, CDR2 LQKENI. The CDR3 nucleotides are TGTGCCAGCTCGCCTTCGAACACCGGGGAGCTGTTTTTT. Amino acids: CASSPSNTGELFF.

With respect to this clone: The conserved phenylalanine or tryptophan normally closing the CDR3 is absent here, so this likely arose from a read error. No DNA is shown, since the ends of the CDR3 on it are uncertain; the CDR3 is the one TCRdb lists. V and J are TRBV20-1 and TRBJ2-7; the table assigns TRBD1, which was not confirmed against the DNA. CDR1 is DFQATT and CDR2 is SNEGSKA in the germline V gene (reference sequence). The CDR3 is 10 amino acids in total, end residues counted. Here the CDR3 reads CSAPLTGFNI.

In nucleotides, the CDR3 is TGTGCCACGAGGACTTCTTCACCTGGTCCCCAGCATTTT. It is translated as CATRTSSPGPQHF. The V call is TRBV6-5, the J call TRBJ1-5; D uncertain. Per germline, CDR1 MNHEY and CDR2 SVGAGI. Trimming took off 10 bases at V and 10 bases at J, with 20 bases between the two ends. This CDR3 is 13 amino acids long.